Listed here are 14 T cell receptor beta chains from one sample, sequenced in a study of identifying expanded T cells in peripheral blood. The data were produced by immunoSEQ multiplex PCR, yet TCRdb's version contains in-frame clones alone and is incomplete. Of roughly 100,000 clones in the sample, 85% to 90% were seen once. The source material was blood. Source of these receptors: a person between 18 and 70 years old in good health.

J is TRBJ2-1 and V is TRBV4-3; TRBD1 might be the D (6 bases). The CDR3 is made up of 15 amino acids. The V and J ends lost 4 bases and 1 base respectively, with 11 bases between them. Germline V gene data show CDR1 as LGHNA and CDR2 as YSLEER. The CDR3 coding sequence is TGCGCCAGCAGCCTCAGACAGGATTCCTACAATGAGCAGTTCTTC. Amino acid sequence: CASSLRQDSYNEQFF.

The CDR3 coding sequence is TGTGCCAGCAGAAGGGCGGACTACACAGATACGCAGTATTTT. It yields the protein CASRRADYTDTQYF. V and J are TRBV2 and TRBJ2-3, with a weak D call TRBD2 (6 bases). The CDR3 length is 14 residues. The V and J ends lost 6 bases and 2 bases respectively, with 12 bases between them. Germline loops: CDR1 SNHLY, CDR2 FYNNEI.

The CDR3 here is CASSAGTADYYEQYF. The DNA of the CDR3 is TGTGCCAGTAGCGCGGGGACTGCAGATTACTACGAGCAGTACTTC. The chain employs TRBV19 and TRBJ2-5, with D possibly TRBD2 on 6 matching bases. The end of the DNA fits TRBJ2-7 better, so the J call may be wrong. The CDR3 runs 15 residues. The V gene's germline CDR1 is LNHDA and CDR2 SQIVND (reference sequence).

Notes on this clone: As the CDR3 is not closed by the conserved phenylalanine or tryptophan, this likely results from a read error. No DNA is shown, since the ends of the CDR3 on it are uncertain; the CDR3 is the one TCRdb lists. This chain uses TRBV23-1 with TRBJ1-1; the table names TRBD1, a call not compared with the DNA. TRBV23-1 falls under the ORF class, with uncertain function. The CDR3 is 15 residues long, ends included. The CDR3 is CASSQQRLGTEARNG.

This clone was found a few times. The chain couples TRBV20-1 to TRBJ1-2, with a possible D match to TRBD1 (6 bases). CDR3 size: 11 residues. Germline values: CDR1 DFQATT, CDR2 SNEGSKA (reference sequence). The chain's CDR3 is CSPGQSYGYTF. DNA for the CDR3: TGCAGCCCCGGACAGTCCTATGGCTACACCTTC.

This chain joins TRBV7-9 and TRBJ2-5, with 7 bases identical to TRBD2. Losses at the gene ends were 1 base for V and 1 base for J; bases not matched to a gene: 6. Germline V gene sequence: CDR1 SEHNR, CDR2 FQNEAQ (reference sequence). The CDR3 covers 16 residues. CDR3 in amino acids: CASSLGLAATQETQYF. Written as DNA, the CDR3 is TGTGCCAGCAGCTTAGGCCTAGCGGCGACCCAAGAGACCCAGTACTTC.

In DNA form, the CDR3 reads TGCAGCGTTGCGAGTAACTATGGCTACACCTTC. Translated: CSVASNYGYTF. The genes are TRBV29-1 and TRBJ1-2, with D unclear. V shed 4 bases and J shed 1 base, with 4 bases lying between them. Germline V CDR1 and CDR2: SQVTM, ANQGSEA. The CDR3 loop spans 11 amino acids. The whole variable domain, remainder taken from reference TRBV29-1 and TRBJ1-2, is SAVISQKPSRDICQRGTSLTIQCQVDSQVTMMFWYRQQPGQSLTLIATANQGSEATYESGFVIDKFPISRPNLTFSTLTVSNMSPEDSSIYLCSVASNYGYTFGSGTRLTVV.

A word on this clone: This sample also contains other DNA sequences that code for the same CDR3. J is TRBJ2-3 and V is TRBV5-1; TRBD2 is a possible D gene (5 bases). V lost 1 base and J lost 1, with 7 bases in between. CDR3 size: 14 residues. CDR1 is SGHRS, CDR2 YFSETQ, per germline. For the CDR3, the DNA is TGCGCCAGCAGCTTGTTGAGGGGCACAGATACGCAGTATTTT. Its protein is CASSLLRGTDTQYF. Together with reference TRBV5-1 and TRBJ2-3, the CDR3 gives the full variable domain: KAGVTQTPRYLIKTRGQQVTLSCSPISGHRSVSWYQQTPGQGLQFLFEYFSETQRNKGNFPGRFSGRQFSNSRSEMNVSTLELGDSALYLCASSLLRGTDTQYFGPGTRLTVL.

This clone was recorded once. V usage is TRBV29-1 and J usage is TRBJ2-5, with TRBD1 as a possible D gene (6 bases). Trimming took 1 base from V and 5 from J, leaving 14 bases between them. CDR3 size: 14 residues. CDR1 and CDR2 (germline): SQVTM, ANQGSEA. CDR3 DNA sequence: TGCAGCGTTGAAGGGGCAGGGGTTACGGAGACCCAGTACTTC. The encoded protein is CSVEGAGVTETQYF.

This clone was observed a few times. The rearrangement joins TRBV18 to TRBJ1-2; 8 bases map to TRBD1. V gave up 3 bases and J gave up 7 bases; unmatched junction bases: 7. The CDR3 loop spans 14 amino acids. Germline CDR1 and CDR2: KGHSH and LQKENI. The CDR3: CASSPDRADLGYTF. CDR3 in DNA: TGTGCCAGCTCACCGGACAGGGCGGACCTTGGCTACACCTTC.

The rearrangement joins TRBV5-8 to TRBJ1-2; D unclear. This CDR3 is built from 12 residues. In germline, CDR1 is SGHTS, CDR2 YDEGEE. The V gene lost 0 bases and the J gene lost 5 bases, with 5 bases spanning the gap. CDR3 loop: CASSLDNYGYTF. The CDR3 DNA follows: TGTGCCAGCAGCTTGGACAATTATGGCTACACCTTC.

The CDR3 DNA follows: TGTGCCAGCAGCTCCATATATCCCGGGGAGCTGTTTTTT. It is translated as CASSSIYPGELFF. This chain uses TRBV7-2 with TRBJ2-2; no reliable D call. Deletions cut 4 bases from V and 6 bases from J, with 9 bases between. Germline values: CDR1 SGHTA, CDR2 FQGNSA. The CDR3 totals 13 residues.

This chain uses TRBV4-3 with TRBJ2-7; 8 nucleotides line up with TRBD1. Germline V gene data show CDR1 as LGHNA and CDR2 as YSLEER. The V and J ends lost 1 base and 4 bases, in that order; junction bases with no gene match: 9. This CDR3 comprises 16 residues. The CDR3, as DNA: TGCGCCAGCAGCCAAGCACGGTCAGGGGGCTGGTACGAGCAGTACTTC. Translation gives CASSQARSGGWYEQYF.

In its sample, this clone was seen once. CDR3: CASSEYGRGNTEAFF. The CDR3 bases are TGTGCCAGCAGTGAATATGGCAGGGGGAACACTGAAGCTTTCTTT. The gene calls are TRBV6-1 and TRBJ1-1, with D tentatively TRBD1 (6 bases). There are 15 residues in the CDR3. V lost 2 bases, J lost 1 base, and 11 bases lay in between. In germline, CDR1 is MNHNS, CDR2 SASEGT.